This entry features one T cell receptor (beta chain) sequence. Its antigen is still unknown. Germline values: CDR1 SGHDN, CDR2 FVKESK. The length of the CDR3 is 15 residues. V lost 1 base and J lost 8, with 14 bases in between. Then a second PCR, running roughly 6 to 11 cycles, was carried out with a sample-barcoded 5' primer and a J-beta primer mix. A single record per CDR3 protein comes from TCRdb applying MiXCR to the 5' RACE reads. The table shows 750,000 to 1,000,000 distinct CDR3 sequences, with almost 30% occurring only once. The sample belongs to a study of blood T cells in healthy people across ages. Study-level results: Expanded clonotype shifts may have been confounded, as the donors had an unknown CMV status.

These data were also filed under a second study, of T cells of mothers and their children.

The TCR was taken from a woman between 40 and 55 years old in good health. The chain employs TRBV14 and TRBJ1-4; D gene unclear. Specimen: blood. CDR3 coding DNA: TGTGCCAGCAGCCAAGGGGAGAGGGTTTGGGAAAAACTGTTTTTT. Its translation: CASSQGERVWEKLFF.